Listed below are T cell receptor beta chains from one sample, sequenced in a study of response to subunit inactivated influenza vaccine. TCRdb called the RT-PCR reads again in MiXCR, with one record for every CDR3 protein. The table lists 530,000 or so distinct CDR3 sequences, 12% of them singletons. The sample in question was PBMCs from blood, obtained on the day of vaccination. These receptors all stem from a middle-aged man who received an inactivated influenza vaccine. Both conserved end residues are part of each CDR3. A D gene is named only where the DNA matches it firmly. A row's size may be missing; if present it is once, few, many or a size class.

j_call,d_call,clone_size,v_call,cdr3_aa
TRBJ2-7,TRBD1,few,TRBV5-1,CASSYTRGGRYEQYF
TRBJ1-5,TRBD1,few,TRBV4-1,CASSPQGQGTGNQPQHF
TRBJ2-2,NA,NA,TRBV28,CASSLPDFIGELFF
TRBJ2-1,NA,few,TRBV20-1,CSARDGAPGSYNEQFF
TRBJ2-5,NA,NA,TRBV24-1,CATSASDNRETQYF
TRBJ2-3,TRBD2,NA,TRBV23-1,CASSQPPGTSGKGTDTQYF
TRBJ1-1,NA,many,TRBV5-1,CASSGSTVNTEAFF
TRBJ1-1,NA,NA,TRBV3-1,CASSQEHLGNTEAFF
TRBJ2-7,TRBD2,NA,TRBV2,CASSDPVSGQSSYEQYF
TRBJ2-5,NA,many,TRBV20-1,CSATGTPQETQYF
TRBJ2-1,TRBD1,many,TRBV5-1,CASSYGQVTYNEQFF
TRBJ2-7,NA,few,TRBV20-1,CSANRASLYEQYF
TRBJ2-7,NA,few,TRBV20-1,CSANDDYEQYF
TRBJ2-7,NA,NA,TRBV7-9,CASSLESGFTYEQYF
TRBJ2-3,TRBD2,NA,TRBV5-1,CASSLTSGGLGDTQYF
TRBJ2-4,NA,few,TRBV12-3/TRBV12-4,CASSFRPPGPKNIQYF
TRBJ2-7,NA,many,TRBV7-9,CASSLDLSSYEQYF
TRBJ2-5,NA,few,TRBV2,CASSETGTSGTQYF
TRBJ2-5,NA,NA,TRBV4-2,CASGQDSEETQYF
TRBJ1-5,TRBD1,many,TRBV5-1,CASRGQDNQPQHF
TRBJ2-1,NA,NA,TRBV6-2/TRBV6-3,CASSSRLHNEQFF
TRBJ2-5,NA,many,TRBV27,CASSLQARLETQYF
TRBJ2-5,TRBD1,few,TRBV29-1,CSVVGTVVGTQYF
TRBJ2-3,NA,few,TRBV5-5,CASSVETIGTDTQYF
TRBJ1-1,NA,NA,TRBV4-3,CASSQLGSEAFF
TRBJ1-5,NA,NA,TRBV7-8,CASSQRSNQPQHF
TRBJ2-1,TRBD2,NA,TRBV6-1,CASSEWAGGGRSYNEQFF
TRBJ2-5,NA,NA,TRBV7-3,CASSLTSRGQETQYF
TRBJ2-1,NA,NA,TRBV11-2,CASSLDPGVGNNEQFF
TRBJ2-7,NA,many,TRBV28,CASSFPAAVPYEQYF
TRBJ2-7,NA,NA,TRBV6-5,CASSYRSPSTSGPSEQYF
TRBJ1-5,NA,NA,TRBV27,CASRDQGNSNQPQHF
TRBJ2-1,NA,few,TRBV7-2,CASSPTGSGYHEQFF